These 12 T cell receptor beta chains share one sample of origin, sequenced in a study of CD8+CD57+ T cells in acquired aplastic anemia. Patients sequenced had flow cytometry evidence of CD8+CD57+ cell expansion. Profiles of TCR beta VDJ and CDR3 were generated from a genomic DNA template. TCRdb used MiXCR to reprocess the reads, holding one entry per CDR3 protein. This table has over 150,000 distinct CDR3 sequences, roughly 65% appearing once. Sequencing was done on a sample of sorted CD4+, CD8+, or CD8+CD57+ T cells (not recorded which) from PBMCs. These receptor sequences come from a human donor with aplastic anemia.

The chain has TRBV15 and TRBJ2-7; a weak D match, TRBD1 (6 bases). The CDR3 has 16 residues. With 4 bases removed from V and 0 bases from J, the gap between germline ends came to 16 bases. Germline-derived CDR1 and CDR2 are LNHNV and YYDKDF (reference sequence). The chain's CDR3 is CATSTDAGAPSYEQYF. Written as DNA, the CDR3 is TGTGCCACCAGCACTGACGCAGGGGCGCCCTCCTACGAGCAGTACTTC.

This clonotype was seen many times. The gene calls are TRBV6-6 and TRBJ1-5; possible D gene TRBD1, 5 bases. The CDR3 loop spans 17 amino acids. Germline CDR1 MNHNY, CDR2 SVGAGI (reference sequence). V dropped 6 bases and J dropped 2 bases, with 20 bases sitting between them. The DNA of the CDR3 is TGTGCCAGCAGCCCGAGACCCCGTCGGGACGGCAATCAGCCCCAGCATTTT. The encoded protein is CASSPRPRRDGNQPQHF.

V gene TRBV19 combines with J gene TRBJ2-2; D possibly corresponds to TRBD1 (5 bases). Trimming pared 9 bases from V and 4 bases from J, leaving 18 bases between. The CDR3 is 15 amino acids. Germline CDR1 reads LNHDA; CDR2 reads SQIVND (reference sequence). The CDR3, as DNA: TGTGCCAGCAGTCGAGAGACCAGGGCCACCGGGGAGCTGTTTTTT. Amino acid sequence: CASSRETRATGELFF.

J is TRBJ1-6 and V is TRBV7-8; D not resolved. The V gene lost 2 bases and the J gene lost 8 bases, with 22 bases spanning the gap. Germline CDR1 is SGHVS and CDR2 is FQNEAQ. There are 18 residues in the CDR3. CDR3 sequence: CASSLYSRTWSFYSPLHF. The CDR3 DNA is TGTGCCAGCAGCTTATATTCTCGGACCTGGAGCTTCTATTCACCCCTCCACTTT.

The CDR3 DNA reads as TGTGCCATCGGACGGTCCAGGGGAACAGATACGCAGTATTTT. It translates to CAIGRSRGTDTQYF. The gene calls are TRBV7-8 and TRBJ2-3, with D tentatively TRBD1 (6 bases). V lost 10 bases, J lost 3 bases, and 17 bases lay in between. Germline V gene lookup returns CDR1 SGHVS and CDR2 FQNEAQ. This CDR3 has 14 amino acids.

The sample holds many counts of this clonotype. The CDR3 here is CASSLDRGNGEQFF. The CDR3 coding sequence is TGTGCCAGCAGCTTGGACAGGGGGAACGGTGAGCAGTTCTTC. This rearrangement joins TRBV5-8 to TRBJ2-1; 8 nucleotides line up with TRBD1. Germline V gives CDR1 SGHTS, CDR2 YDEGEE. This CDR3 has 14 amino acids. V lost 0 bases, J lost 9 bases, and 5 bases stayed unmatched.

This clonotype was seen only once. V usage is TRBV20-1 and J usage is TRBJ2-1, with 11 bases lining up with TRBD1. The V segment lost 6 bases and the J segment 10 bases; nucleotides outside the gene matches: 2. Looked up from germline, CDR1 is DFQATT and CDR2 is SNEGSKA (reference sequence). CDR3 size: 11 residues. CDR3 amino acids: CSADRGHEQFF. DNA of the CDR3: TGCAGTGCGGACAGGGGGCACGAGCAGTTCTTC.

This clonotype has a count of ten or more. This CDR3 is CASSQHRGTIYEQYF. DNA for the CDR3: TGCGCCAGCAGCCAGCATCGGGGTACGATCTACGAGCAGTACTTC. The chain couples TRBV4-1 to TRBJ2-7, with D perhaps TRBD2 (5 bases). Germline V gives CDR1 MGHRA, CDR2 YSYEKL. The CDR3 covers 15 residues. V lost 3 bases to trimming and J lost 3 bases, with 15 bases between them.

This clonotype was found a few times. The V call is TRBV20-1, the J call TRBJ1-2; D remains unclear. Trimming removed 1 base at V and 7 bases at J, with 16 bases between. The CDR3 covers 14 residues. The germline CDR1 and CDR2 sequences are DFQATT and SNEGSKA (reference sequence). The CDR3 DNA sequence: TGCAGTGCTAGAGGGGTTGGCGTGTCGGCTGGCTACACCTTC. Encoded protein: CSARGVGVSAGYTF.

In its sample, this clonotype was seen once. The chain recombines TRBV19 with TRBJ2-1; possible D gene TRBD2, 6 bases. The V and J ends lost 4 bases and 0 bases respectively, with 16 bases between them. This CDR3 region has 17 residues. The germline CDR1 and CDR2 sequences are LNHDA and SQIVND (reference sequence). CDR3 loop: CASSTFIGGTSYNEQFF. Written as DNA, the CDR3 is TGTGCCAGTAGTACATTCATTGGCGGGACCTCCTACAATGAGCAGTTCTTC.

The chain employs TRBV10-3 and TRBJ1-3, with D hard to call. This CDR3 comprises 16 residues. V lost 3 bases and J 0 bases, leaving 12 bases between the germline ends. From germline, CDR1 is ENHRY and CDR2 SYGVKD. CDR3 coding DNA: TGTGCCATCAGTGAACGTGACACTCACTCTGGAAACACCATATATTTT. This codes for CAISERDTHSGNTIYF.

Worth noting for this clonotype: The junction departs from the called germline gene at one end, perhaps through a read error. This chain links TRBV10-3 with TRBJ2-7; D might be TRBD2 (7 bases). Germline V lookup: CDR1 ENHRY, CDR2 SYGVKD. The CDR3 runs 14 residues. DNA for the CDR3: TGTGCCACCAGTTCTAGCGGAGGGGGTTACGAGCAGTACTTC. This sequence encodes CATSSSGGGYEQYF.